The 7 T cell receptor beta chains given below trace back to one sample, sequenced in a study of control samples from healthy donors and cancer patients. Generated by immunoSEQ multiplex PCR, the TCRdb table keeps only in-frame clones and is missing some. Of 65,000 to 90,000 clones detected, more than 70% appear once; the ten largest clones hold 15% to 25%. The sequencing input was blood. These receptor sequences come from a man in his fifties in good health.

This clone was found once. The rearrangement uses TRBV19 and TRBJ2-5, with a possible D match to TRBD2 (6 bases). CDR1 is LNHDA and CDR2 is SQIVND in the germline V gene (reference sequence). There are 15 residues in the CDR3. V lost 0 bases to trimming and J lost 2 bases, with 10 bases between them. The CDR3 protein is CASSIELGLQETQYF. In DNA, the CDR3 is TGTGCCAGTAGTATAGAATTAGGACTACAAGAGACCCAGTACTTC. The whole variable domain, filled in from reference TRBV19 and TRBJ2-5, reads DGGITQSPKYLFRKEGQNVTLSCEQNLNHDAMYWYRQDPGQGLRLIYYSQIVNDFQKGDIAEGYSVSREKKESFPLTVTSAQKNPTAFYLCASSIELGLQETQYFGPGTRLLVL.

The rearrangement links TRBV6-2 or TRBV6-3 to TRBJ1-2; 7 nucleotides match TRBD1. The trim removed 2 bases at V and 6 bases at J, leaving 3 bases unmatched. Germline V gene sequence: CDR1 MNHEY, CDR2 SVGEGT. The CDR3 covers 13 residues. For the CDR3, the DNA is TGTGCCAGCAGTTACCCACAGGGGAATGGCTACACCTTC. Its protein product is CASSYPQGNGYTF.

The chain uses TRBV5-1 and TRBJ1-2; TRBD1 is a possible D gene (6 bases). The CDR3 runs 13 residues. Germline V lookup: CDR1 SGHRS, CDR2 YFSETQ. The V end lost 2 bases, the J end lost 8 bases, and 13 bases lay between the germline ends. This CDR3 reads CASSFDRSSGYTF. The CDR3 coding sequence is TGCGCCAGCAGCTTTGACAGGTCAAGCGGCTACACCTTC.

This sequence joins TRBV6-5 and TRBJ2-1, with 9 bases identical to TRBD1. Germline CDR1 reads MNHEY; CDR2 reads SVGAGI. This CDR3 has 15 residues. Trimming cost V 5 bases and J 2 bases; bases outside gene matches: 4. CDR3 protein: CASSSRDRAYNEQFF. The CDR3 DNA reads TGTGCCAGCAGTAGCCGGGACAGGGCCTACAATGAGCAGTTCTTC.

This clone was seen only once. The J gene is TRBJ2-5, the V gene TRBV5-5; 7 nucleotides match TRBD1. The CDR3 sequence is 14 residues long. V trimming: 4 bases; J trimming: 5 bases; junction bases outside the gene matches: 8. The V gene's germline CDR1 is SGHKS and CDR2 YYEKEE (reference sequence). The CDR3 reads CASSRSGGEETQYF. The CDR3 DNA reads TGTGCCAGCAGCCGCTCAGGGGGAGAGGAGACCCAGTACTTC.

This clone was detected once. This chain connects TRBV6-5 to TRBJ2-1; D is perhaps TRBD2 (6 bases). Germline CDR1 and CDR2: MNHEY and SVGAGI. V was trimmed by 10 bases and J by 7 bases, leaving 8 bases between them. This CDR3 comprises 10 residues. The CDR3 sequence: CATGRNEQFF. The CDR3 coding sequence is TGTGCCACCGGGAGAAATGAGCAGTTCTTC.

This rearrangement joins TRBV27 to TRBJ2-7, with 10 bases that match TRBD2. Germline values: CDR1 MNHEY, CDR2 SMNVEV (reference sequence). The CDR3 runs to 14 residues. After removal of 5 bases from V and 2 bases from J, the junction contained 3 bases not matched to a gene. The CDR3 loop is CASSRTSGAYEQYF. The CDR3 DNA follows: TGTGCCAGCAGTCGGACTAGCGGCGCCTACGAGCAGTACTTC.